This note documents a single TCR beta chain sequence. The antigen is unknown. The CDR3 covers 14 residues. Per germline, CDR1 SGHRS and CDR2 YFSETQ. Trimming cost V 4 bases and J 0 bases, with 8 bases left between them. This entry comes from a study of T cell repertoires in aging, cancer and after chemotherapy. The template was genomic DNA from peripheral blood, not RNA. Rearranged V-D-J TRB sequences were amplified with a mixed TRB-A/B primer pool. Using its own MiXCR run on the multiplex PCR reads, TCRdb lists one record per CDR3 protein. The sample lists about 4,300 distinct CDR3 sequences, about two fifths occurring once. Whole-study results and caveats: Hematological cancer patients had lymphoid organ infiltration that may impair thymic emigration or T cell expansion.

The receptor's source is a human donor with a blood cancer. Sequenced input: blood. The chain employs TRBV5-1 and TRBJ1-3; D gene uncertain. DNA of the CDR3: TGCGCCAGCAGCAAGGGAGCCTCTGGAAACACCATATATTTT. It yields the protein CASSKGASGNTIYF.